These 4 T cell receptor beta chains were all obtained from the same sample, sequenced in a study of T cell responses to AZD1222 COVID-19 vaccine (dated by TCRdb to the early 2020s). The time point label of this sample denotes: baseline before first vaccination. Libraries were constructed by the immunoSEQ multiplex PCR assay. TCRdb re-hosts the immuneACCESS table, in-frame sequences only. Its copies lack some clones; in the studies checked, an unresolved V gene accounts for under half of them, and the cause for the rest is not known. For this sample the table gives around 100,000 clones, of which approximately 91% were detected only once. The ten top clones hold around 15% of the sample. The source material was peripheral blood, sampled on day 0 of AZD1222 vaccination. All receptors derive from an adult in good health.

This rearrangement joins TRBV10-3 to TRBJ1-2; D is possibly TRBD1 (6 bases). CDR1 and CDR2 from the germline V gene are ENHRY and SYGVKD. The CDR3 is 17 amino acids. Trimming left V 4 bases short and J 1 base short, with 19 bases between. For the CDR3, the DNA is TGTGCCATCAGTGCCCGGGAGGGGGGCACTGTTAACTATGGCTACACCTTC. It specifies CAISAREGGTVNYGYTF.

The chain is built from TRBV5-1 and TRBJ1-4; no definite D call. CDR3 length equals 14 residues. Germline V gene data show CDR1 as SGHRS and CDR2 as YFSETQ. V gave up 4 bases and J gave up 0 bases, with 7 bases separating them. The CDR3 reads CASSPLSTNEKLFF. CDR3 nucleotide sequence: TGCGCCAGCAGCCCCCTTTCAACTAATGAAAAACTGTTTTTT.

This chain links TRBV5-1 with TRBJ1-6, with 9 bases lining up with TRBD1. The trim removed 4 bases at V and 10 bases at J, leaving 9 bases unmatched. Germline lookup yields CDR1 SGHRS and CDR2 YFSETQ. This CDR3 is 15 amino acids long. In DNA, the CDR3 is TGCGCCAGCAGCGCACTCCGGGACAGGGACTCACCCCTCCACTTT. Its protein product is CASSALRDRDSPLHF.

The gene calls are TRBV5-1 and TRBJ2-2, with D perhaps TRBD2 (5 bases). From germline, CDR1 is SGHRS and CDR2 YFSETQ. This CDR3 is built from 13 residues. V was pared by 7 bases and J by 6 bases, with 13 bases between. CDR3 residues: CASGPWESGELFF. The CDR3 DNA follows: TGCGCCAGCGGCCCCTGGGAGTCCGGGGAGCTGTTTTTT.